A selection of T cell receptor beta chains follows, all from one sample in a study of OX40 agonist ivuxolimab in advanced cancers. Sequencing was performed with immunoSEQ multiplex PCR; in TCRdb, only in-frame clones are kept and a portion is missing. The table shows 20,000 to 25,000 clones, with around 79% occurring only once. This specimen consisted of CD4+ or CD8+ T cells sorted from blood, obtained in a trial of the OX40 agonist ivuxolimab. The receptor source for this set is an adult with an advanced solid tumor such as melanoma, head and neck, liver or kidney cancer. The CDR3 runs from the conserved cysteine through the conserved F or W. Each record gives: D gene, J gene, clone size, V gene, CDR3 protein, CDR3 DNA. A D gene is named only where the DNA matches it firmly. For some rows the clone size is stated as once, few or many, or as a class when expanded; others skip it.

D gene: NA
J gene: TRBJ1-1
clone size: NA
V gene: TRBV28
CDR3 protein: CASRNRGHLMNTEAFF
CDR3 DNA: TGTGCCAGCAGAAACCGGGGACACCTCATGAACACTGAAGCTTTCTTT

D gene: NA
J gene: TRBJ1-1
clone size: NA
V gene: TRBV2
CDR3 protein: CASKEGVAFF
CDR3 DNA: TGTGCCAGCAAGGAGGGGGTAGCTTTCTTT

D gene: NA
J gene: TRBJ1-5
clone size: NA
V gene: TRBV30
CDR3 protein: CAWSRTTFFNQPQHF
CDR3 DNA: TGTGCCTGGAGTAGAACGACTTTTTTCAATCAGCCCCAGCATTTT

D gene: NA
J gene: TRBJ2-5
clone size: NA
V gene: TRBV4-2
CDR3 protein: CASSRPLGGREETQYF
CDR3 DNA: TGTGCCAGCAGCCGACCCCTTGGGGGGCGGGAAGAGACCCAGTACTTC

D gene: NA
J gene: TRBJ2-1
clone size: once
V gene: TRBV5-5
CDR3 protein: CASSLFGDSSFF
CDR3 DNA: TGTGCCAGCAGCTTGTTCGGGGATAGTTCGTTCTTC

D gene: NA
J gene: TRBJ1-1
clone size: NA
V gene: TRBV9
CDR3 protein: CASSSGRSSTEAFF
CDR3 DNA: TGTGCCAGCAGCTCAGGAAGGAGTAGCACTGAAGCTTTCTTT

D gene: NA
J gene: TRBJ1-3
clone size: NA
V gene: TRBV6-5
CDR3 protein: CASSYGETGNTIYF
CDR3 DNA: TGTGCCAGCAGTTACGGGGAGACTGGAAACACCATATATTTT

D gene: TRBD2
J gene: TRBJ2-1
clone size: NA
V gene: TRBV27
CDR3 protein: CASSSRGGAMYEQFF
CDR3 DNA: TGTGCCAGCAGTTCCCGCGGGGGGGCCATGTATGAGCAGTTCTTC

D gene: TRBD1
J gene: TRBJ1-4
clone size: few
V gene: TRBV10-3
CDR3 protein: CAIAADRVTNEKLFF
CDR3 DNA: TGTGCCATCGCAGCGGACAGGGTAACTAATGAAAAACTGTTTTTT

D gene: TRBD1
J gene: TRBJ1-1
clone size: NA
V gene: TRBV7-9
CDR3 protein: CASSPRGQGNTEAFF
CDR3 DNA: TGTGCCAGCAGCCCCAGGGGACAGGGGAACACTGAAGCTTTCTTT

D gene: NA
J gene: TRBJ2-2
clone size: NA
V gene: TRBV19
CDR3 protein: CASSTETDQITGELFF
CDR3 DNA: TGTGCCAGTAGTACCGAGACGGACCAAATAACCGGGGAGCTGTTTTTT

D gene: TRBD1
J gene: TRBJ2-7
clone size: once
V gene: TRBV7-9
CDR3 protein: CASSRRTGGLRGYEQYF
CDR3 DNA: TGTGCCAGCAGCCGTCGGACAGGGGGATTACGGGGCTACGAGCAGTACTTC

D gene: NA
J gene: TRBJ1-2
clone size: NA
V gene: TRBV2
CDR3 protein: CASSEGQGFYGYTF
CDR3 DNA: TGTGCCAGCAGTGAGGGTCAGGGTTTCTATGGCTACACCTTC

D gene: NA
J gene: TRBJ1-1
clone size: NA
V gene: TRBV6-5
CDR3 protein: CASMGLRDSEAFF
CDR3 DNA: TGTGCCAGCATGGGCCTACGGGACTCTGAAGCTTTCTTT

D gene: NA
J gene: TRBJ2-2
clone size: NA
V gene: TRBV2
CDR3 protein: CASSGLRVNTGELFF
CDR3 DNA: TGTGCCAGCAGCGGGCTGAGGGTAAACACCGGGGAGCTGTTTTTT

D gene: NA
J gene: TRBJ1-2
clone size: few
V gene: TRBV5-8
CDR3 protein: CASSSGTYDNYGYTF
CDR3 DNA: TGTGCCAGCAGCTCCGGGACATATGACAACTATGGCTACACCTTC

D gene: NA
J gene: TRBJ1-1
clone size: NA
V gene: TRBV7-9
CDR3 protein: CASSLGGVEAFF
CDR3 DNA: TGTGCCAGCAGCCTAGGAGGGGTTGAAGCTTTCTTT